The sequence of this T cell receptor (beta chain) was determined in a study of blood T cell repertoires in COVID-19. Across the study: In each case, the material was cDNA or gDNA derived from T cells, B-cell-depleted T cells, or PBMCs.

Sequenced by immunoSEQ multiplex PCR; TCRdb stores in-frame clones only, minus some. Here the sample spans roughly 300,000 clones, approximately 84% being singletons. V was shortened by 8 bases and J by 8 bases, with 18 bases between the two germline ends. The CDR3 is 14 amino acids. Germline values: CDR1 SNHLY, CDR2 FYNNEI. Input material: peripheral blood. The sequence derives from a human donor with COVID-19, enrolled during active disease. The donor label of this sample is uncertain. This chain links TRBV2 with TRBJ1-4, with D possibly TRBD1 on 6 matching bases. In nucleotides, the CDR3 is TGTGCCAGCGCCTCGGGCAGGGGTCACGAAAAACTGTTTTTT. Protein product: CASASGRGHEKLFF.